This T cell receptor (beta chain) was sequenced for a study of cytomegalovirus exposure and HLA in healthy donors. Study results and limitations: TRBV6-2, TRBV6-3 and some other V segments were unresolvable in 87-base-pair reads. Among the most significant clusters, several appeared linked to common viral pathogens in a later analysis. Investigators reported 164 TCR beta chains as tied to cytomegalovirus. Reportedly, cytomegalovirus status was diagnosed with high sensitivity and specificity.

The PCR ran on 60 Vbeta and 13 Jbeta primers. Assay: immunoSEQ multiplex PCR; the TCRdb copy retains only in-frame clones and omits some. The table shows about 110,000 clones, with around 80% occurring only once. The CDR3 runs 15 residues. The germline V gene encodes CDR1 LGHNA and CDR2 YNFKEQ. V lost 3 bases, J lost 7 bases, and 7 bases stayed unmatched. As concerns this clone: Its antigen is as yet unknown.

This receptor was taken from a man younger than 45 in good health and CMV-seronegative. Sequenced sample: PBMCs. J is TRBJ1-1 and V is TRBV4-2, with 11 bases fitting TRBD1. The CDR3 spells CASSQEDRGLDEAFF. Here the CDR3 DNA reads TGTGCCAGCAGCCAGGAGGACAGGGGGCTCGATGAAGCTTTCTTT.